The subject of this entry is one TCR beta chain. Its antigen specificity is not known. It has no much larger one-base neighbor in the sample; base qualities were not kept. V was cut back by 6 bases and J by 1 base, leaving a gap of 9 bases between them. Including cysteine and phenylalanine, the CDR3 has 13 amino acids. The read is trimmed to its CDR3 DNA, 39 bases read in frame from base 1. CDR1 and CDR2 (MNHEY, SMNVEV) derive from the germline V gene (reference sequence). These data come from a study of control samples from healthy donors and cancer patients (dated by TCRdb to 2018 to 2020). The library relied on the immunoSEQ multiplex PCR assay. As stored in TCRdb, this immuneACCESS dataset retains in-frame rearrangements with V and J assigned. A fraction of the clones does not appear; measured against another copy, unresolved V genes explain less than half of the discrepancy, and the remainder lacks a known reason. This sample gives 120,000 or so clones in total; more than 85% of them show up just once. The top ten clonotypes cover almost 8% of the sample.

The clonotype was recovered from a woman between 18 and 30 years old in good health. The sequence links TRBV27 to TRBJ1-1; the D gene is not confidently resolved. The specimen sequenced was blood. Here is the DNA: TGTGCCAGCAGATCGGGCAAGAACACTGAAGCTTTCTTT. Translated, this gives CASRSGKNTEAFF.